This is a list of T cell receptor beta chains from one sample in a study of T cells in Graves' hyperthyroidism and ophthalmopathy. One entry per CDR3 protein results from TCRdb running MiXCR on the multiplex PCR reads. The data contain nearly 250,000 distinct CDR3 sequences, less than 20% of them singletons. Sequenced: blood. These receptors were taken from a woman aged 18-30 years with Graves' ophthalmopathy. The CDR3 runs from the conserved cysteine through the conserved F or W. A D gene is named only where the DNA matches it firmly. Rows give clone size only sometimes, using once, few, many, or a class for an expanded clone.

. | TRBJ2-7 | TRBV27 | TRBD2 | TGTGCCAGCAGCCCTTCTAGCGGGAGGGTGCCGATCTACGAGCAGTACTTC | CASSPSSGRVPIYEQYF
. | TRBJ2-3 | TRBV6-2/TRBV6-3 | . | TGTGCCAGCAGTTACGGGGGGCACGTTACGCAGTATTTT | CASSYGGHVTQYF
many | TRBJ1-5 | TRBV6-1 | . | TGTGCCAGCAACAGGGTGGGTCAGCCCCAGCATTTT | CASNRVGQPQHF
. | TRBJ2-7 | TRBV28 | TRBD2 | TGTGCCAGCAGTTCTCTAGCGGGGGAGCAGTACTTC | CASSSLAGEQYF
many | TRBJ2-1 | TRBV28 | . | TGTGCCAGCAGTCCAATCGGACGGGAAAGGAGCAATGAGCAGTTCTTC | CASSPIGRERSNEQFF
many | TRBJ2-2 | TRBV6-2/TRBV6-3 | TRBD2 | TGTGCCAGCAGTTCCCCTAGCGGGAGCTTAGCAGGGGAGCTGTTTTTT | CASSSPSGSLAGELFF
many | TRBJ2-7 | TRBV14 | TRBD2 | TGTGCCAGCAGCCAACGGACTAGCGGCTACTACGAGCAGTACTTC | CASSQRTSGYYEQYF
few | TRBJ2-3 | TRBV6-4 | . | TGTGCCAGCAGTGACTCTGGCCAGGGATCCGATACGCAGTATTTT | CASSDSGQGSDTQYF
. | TRBJ2-1 | TRBV11-2 | TRBD2 | TGTGCCAGCAGTTCCCTCTGGACTAGCGGGAGGTATGAGCAGTTCTTC | CASSSLWTSGRYEQFF
many | TRBJ2-3 | TRBV10-1 | TRBD2 | TGCGCCAGCAGTGAACGAAGGAGCGGGAGAACAGATACGCAGTATTTT | CASSERRSGRTDTQYF
many | TRBJ2-5 | TRBV7-8 | . | TGTGCCAGCAGCTTAAGACTAACCCAAGAGACCCAGTACTTC | CASSLRLTQETQYF
many | TRBJ1-2 | TRBV7-9 | . | TGTGCCAGCAGCTTGGGACCCAATGGGGACGGAGGAAGAGCTAACTATGGCTACACCTTC | CASSLGPNGDGGRANYGYTF
many | TRBJ2-1 | TRBV24-1 | TRBD2 | TGTGCCACCAGTGATTTGACTAGCGGGAGCCACAATGAGCAGTTCTTC | CATSDLTSGSHNEQFF
many | TRBJ2-7 | TRBV30 | TRBD2 | TGTGCCTGGAGTGCCCGACTAGCGGGGTTCACCTACGAGCAGTACTTC | CAWSARLAGFTYEQYF
many | TRBJ2-7 | TRBV6-1 | . | TGTGCCAGCAGTGAAATCGGACGGGCCGGCGAGCAGTACTTC | CASSEIGRAGEQYF
many | TRBJ1-3 | TRBV28 | TRBD1 | TGTGCCAGCAGTACACGACAGGGGAGCGGAAACACCATATATTTT | CASSTRQGSGNTIYF
few | TRBJ2-3 | TRBV9 | . | TGTGCCAGCAGCCCACACCCCGGCCTGACTACAGATACGCAGTATTTT | CASSPHPGLTTDTQYF
many | TRBJ1-2 | TRBV27 | . | TGTGCCAGCAGTTTTTTTGGGGGGCGGGGTGGCTACACCTTC | CASSFFGGRGGYTF
once | TRBJ2-7 | TRBV10-2 | . | TGCGCCAGCAGTGAAGGTGGGGGGGCACCCTACGAGCAGTACTTC | CASSEGGGAPYEQYF
many | TRBJ1-5 | TRBV4-1 | . | TGCGCCAGCAGCCAAGAGCATAAGAATCAGCCCCAGCATTTT | CASSQEHKNQPQHF
many | TRBJ1-3 | TRBV7-9 | . | TGTGCCAGCAGCCCCCGGGGCAGAGGATTGACTGGAAACACCATATATTTT | CASSPRGRGLTGNTIYF
many | TRBJ2-7 | TRBV5-6 | . | TGTGCCAGCAGCCAGGGTGGGAGGGGGCGCGAGCAGTACTTC | CASSQGGRGREQYF
many | TRBJ2-1 | TRBV7-9 | TRBD2 | TGTGCCAGCAGCTTACCGACTAGCGGGAGTAGTTCTGGCAATGAGCAGTTCTTC | CASSLPTSGSSSGNEQFF
many | TRBJ2-1 | TRBV6-2/TRBV6-3 | TRBD2 | TGTGCCAGCAGTTCCTATCTAGCGGGAGGCCCCTACAATGAGCAGTTCTTC | CASSSYLAGGPYNEQFF
. | TRBJ1-4 | TRBV7-2 | . | TGTGCCAGCAGCTCAAACCCCGCAACTAATGAAAAACTGTTTTTT | CASSSNPATNEKLFF
few | TRBJ2-1 | TRBV9 | . | TGTGCCAGCAGCGTAGGGAGAGACAATGAGCAGTTCTTC | CASSVGRDNEQFF
many | TRBJ2-1 | TRBV11-2 | TRBD2 | TGTGCCAGCAGCCAGGGACTAGCGGGAGGGGGCGGCAATGAGCAGTTCTTC | CASSQGLAGGGGNEQFF
many | TRBJ2-2 | TRBV27 | TRBD2 | TGTGCCAGCAGTCACGAATGGGCGGGGGGCGGGGAGCTGTTTTTT | CASSHEWAGGGELFF
. | TRBJ2-2 | TRBV27 | . | TGTGCCAGCAGTTTTGCCCGGCAGAACACCGGGGAGCTGTTTTTT | CASSFARQNTGELFF
many | TRBJ2-3 | TRBV6-6 | . | TGTGCCAGCAGTTACTCAGGGGCACAGACAGATACGCAGTATTTT | CASSYSGAQTDTQYF
. | TRBJ2-7 | TRBV5-1 | TRBD2 | TGTGCCAGCAGCCCCGGGACTAGCGGGAGAATGGGCGAGCAGTACTTC | CASSPGTSGRMGEQYF
many | TRBJ1-1 | TRBV12-3/TRBV12-4 | . | TGTGCCGGCAGCTTCACGAGGACCGCGGAAGCTTTCTTT | CAGSFTRTAEAFF
few | TRBJ1-2 | TRBV5-1 | . | TGCGCCAGCAGCTTGAGGCCTACGGTCACCCCTGGCTACACCTTC | CASSLRPTVTPGYTF
many | TRBJ2-7 | TRBV2 | TRBD1 | TGTGCCAGCAGTGAAGATACCGGGACAGGGGGCTACGAGCAGTACTTC | CASSEDTGTGGYEQYF
many | TRBJ2-3 | TRBV20-1 | . | TGCAGTGCCGTAAGGAATCCAGATACGCAGTATTTT | CSAVRNPDTQYF